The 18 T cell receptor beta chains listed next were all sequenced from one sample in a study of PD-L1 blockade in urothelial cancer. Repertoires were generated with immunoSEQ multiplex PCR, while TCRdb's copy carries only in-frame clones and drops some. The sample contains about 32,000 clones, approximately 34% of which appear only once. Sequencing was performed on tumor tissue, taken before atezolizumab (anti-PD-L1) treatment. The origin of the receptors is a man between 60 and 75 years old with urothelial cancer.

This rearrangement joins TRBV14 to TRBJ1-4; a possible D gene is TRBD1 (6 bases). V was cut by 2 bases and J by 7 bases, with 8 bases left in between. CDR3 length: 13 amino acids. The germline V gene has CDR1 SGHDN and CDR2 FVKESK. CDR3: CASSQNRAEKLFF. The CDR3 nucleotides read TGTGCCAGCAGCCAAAACAGGGCTGAAAAACTGTTTTTT.

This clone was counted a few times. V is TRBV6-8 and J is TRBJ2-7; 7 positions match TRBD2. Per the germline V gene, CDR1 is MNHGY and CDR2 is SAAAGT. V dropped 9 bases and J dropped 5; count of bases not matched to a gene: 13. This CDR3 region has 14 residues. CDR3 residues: CASRRGGSRDEQYF. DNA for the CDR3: TGTGCCAGTCGTAGGGGCGGGAGTAGAGACGAGCAGTACTTC.

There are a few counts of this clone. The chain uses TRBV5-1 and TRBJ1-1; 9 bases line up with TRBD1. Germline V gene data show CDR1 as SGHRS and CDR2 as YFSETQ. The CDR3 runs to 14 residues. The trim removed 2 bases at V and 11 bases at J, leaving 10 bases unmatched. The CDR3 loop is CASSFDRGTVGAFF. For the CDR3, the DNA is TGCGCCAGCAGCTTCGACAGGGGGACGGTAGGGGCTTTCTTT.

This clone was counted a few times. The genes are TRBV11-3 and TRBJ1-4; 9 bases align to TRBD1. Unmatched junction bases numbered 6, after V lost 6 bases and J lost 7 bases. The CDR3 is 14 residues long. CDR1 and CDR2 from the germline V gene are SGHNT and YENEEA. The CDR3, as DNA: TGTGCCAGCAGGGGGACAGGGCCGAGTGAAAAACTGTTTTTT. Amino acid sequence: CASRGTGPSEKLFF.

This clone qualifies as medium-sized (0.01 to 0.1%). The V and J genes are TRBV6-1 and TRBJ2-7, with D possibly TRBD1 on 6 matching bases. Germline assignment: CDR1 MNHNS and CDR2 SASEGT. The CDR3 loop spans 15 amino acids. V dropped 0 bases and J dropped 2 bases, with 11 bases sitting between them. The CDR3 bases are TGTGCCAGCAGTGAAGCAGGGACACTCACCTACGAGCAGTACTTC. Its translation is CASSEAGTLTYEQYF.

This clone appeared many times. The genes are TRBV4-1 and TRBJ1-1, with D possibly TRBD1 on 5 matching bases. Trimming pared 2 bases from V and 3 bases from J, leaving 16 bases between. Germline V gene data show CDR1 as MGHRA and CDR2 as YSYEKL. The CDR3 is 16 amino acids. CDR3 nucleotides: TGCGCCAGCAGCCAAACCAGGGAAAGGATATACACTGAAGCTTTCTTT. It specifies CASSQTRERIYTEAFF.

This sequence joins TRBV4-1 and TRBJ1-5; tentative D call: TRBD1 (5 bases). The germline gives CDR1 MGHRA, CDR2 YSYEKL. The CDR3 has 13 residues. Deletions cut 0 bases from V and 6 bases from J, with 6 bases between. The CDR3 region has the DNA TGCGCCAGCAGCCAAGATGGGGGTCAGCCCCAGCATTTT. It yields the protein CASSQDGGQPQHF.

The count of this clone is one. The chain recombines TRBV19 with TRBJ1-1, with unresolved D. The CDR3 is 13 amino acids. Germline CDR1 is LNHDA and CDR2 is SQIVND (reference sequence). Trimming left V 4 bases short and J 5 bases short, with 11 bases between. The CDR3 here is CASSTQMGTEAFF. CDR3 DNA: TGTGCCAGTAGTACCCAGATGGGAACTGAAGCTTTCTTT.

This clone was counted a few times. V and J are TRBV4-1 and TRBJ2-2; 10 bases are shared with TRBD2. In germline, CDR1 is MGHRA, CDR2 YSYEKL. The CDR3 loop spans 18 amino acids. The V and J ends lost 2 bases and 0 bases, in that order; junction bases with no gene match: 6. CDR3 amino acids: CASSQKTSGSANTGELFF. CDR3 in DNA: TGCGCCAGCAGCCAAAAGACTAGCGGGTCCGCGAACACCGGGGAGCTGTTTTTT.

CDR3: CASSTAGGSYNEQFF. Here the CDR3 DNA reads TGTGCCAGTAGTACCGCGGGGGGCTCCTACAATGAGCAGTTCTTC. The chain recombines TRBV19 with TRBJ2-1, with 8 bases identical to TRBD2. V dropped 4 bases and J dropped 0; count of bases not matched to a gene: 2. The CDR3 consists of 15 residues. The germline V gene has CDR1 LNHDA and CDR2 SQIVND (reference sequence).

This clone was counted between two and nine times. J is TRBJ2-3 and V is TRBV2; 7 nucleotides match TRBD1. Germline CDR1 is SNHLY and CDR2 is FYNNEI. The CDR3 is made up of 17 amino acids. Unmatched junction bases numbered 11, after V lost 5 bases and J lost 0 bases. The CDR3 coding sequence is TGTGCCAGCAGTCCCTACAGGGGACGGACTAGCACAGATACGCAGTATTTT. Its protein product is CASSPYRGRTSTDTQYF.

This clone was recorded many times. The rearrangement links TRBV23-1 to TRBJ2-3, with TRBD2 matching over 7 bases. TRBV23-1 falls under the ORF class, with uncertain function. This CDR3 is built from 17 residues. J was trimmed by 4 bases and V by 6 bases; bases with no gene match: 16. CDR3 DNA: TGCGCCAGCAGCCAAGAAGCGAGGGCGGGAGTACCAGATACGCAGTATTTT. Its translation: CASSQEARAGVPDTQYF.

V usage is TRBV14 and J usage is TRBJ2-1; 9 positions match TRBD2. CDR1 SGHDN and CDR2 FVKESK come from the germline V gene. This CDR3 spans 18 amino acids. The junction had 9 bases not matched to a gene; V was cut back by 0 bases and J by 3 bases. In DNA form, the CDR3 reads TGTGCCAGCAGCCAAGAAATAGGGCTAGCGGGGATCTACAATGAGCAGTTCTTC. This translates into CASSQEIGLAGIYNEQFF.

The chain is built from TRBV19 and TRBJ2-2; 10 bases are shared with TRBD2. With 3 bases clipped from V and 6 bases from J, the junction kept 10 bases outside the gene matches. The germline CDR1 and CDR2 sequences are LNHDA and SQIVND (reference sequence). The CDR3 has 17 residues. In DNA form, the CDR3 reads TGTGCCAGTAGTATTCAAGCGGGAGGGCGACGGGCCGGGGAGCTGTTTTTT. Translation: CASSIQAGGRRAGELFF.

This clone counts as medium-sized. The CDR3 sequence: CASSTNIGPYEQYF. The CDR3 nucleotides are TGTGCCAGCAGTACCAATATCGGACCCTACGAGCAGTACTTC. The chain employs TRBV6-8 and TRBJ2-7; D is ambiguous. The germline gives CDR1 MNHGY, CDR2 SAAAGT. This CDR3 is built from 14 residues. The V and J ends lost 5 bases and 2 bases respectively, with 13 bases between them.

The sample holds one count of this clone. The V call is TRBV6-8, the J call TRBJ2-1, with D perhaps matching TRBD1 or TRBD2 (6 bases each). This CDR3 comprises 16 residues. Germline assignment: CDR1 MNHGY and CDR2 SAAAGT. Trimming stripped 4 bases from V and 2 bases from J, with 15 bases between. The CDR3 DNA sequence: TGTGCCAGCAGTTCCACTCATGGGGGGCCCTACAATGAGCAGTTCTTC. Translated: CASSSTHGGPYNEQFF.

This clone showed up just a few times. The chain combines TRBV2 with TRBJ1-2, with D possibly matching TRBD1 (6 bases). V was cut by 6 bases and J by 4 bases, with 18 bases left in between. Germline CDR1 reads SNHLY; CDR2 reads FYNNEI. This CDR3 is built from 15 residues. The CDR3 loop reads CASSASEQGPYGYTF. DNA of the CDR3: TGTGCCAGCAGCGCTTCAGAACAGGGCCCCTATGGCTACACCTTC.

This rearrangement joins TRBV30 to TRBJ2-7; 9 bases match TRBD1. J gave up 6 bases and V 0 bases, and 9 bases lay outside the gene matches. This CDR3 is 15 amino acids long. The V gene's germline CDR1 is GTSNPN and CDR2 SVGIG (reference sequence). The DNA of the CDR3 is TGTGCCTGGAGTGTACCCGGGACAGGGAACACCGAGCAGTACTTC. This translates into CAWSVPGTGNTEQYF.